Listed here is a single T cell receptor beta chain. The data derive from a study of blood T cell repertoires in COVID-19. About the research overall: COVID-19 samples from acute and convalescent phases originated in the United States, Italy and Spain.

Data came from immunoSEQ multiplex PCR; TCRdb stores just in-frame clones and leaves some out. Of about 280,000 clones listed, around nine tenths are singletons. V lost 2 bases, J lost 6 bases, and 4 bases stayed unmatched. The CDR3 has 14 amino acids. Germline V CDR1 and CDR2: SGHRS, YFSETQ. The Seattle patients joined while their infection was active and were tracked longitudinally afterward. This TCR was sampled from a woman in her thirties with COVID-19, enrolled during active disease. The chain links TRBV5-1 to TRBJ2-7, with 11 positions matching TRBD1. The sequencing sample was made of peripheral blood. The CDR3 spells CASSFGQGAVEQYF. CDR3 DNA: TGCGCCAGCAGCTTCGGACAGGGGGCGGTCGAGCAGTACTTC.